The present TCR beta chain was sequenced within a study of shared clonotypes between healthy human individuals. This clone was seen just once. Its cognate antigen is unknown. Here immunoSEQ multiplex PCR was the method, and the copy in TCRdb shows in-frame clones only, minus some. The table has some 1,900,000 clones, around 96% seen once. Study findings and constraints: Rarefaction showed that sequencing of sorted subsets was incomplete (despite large depth).

Trimming cost V 5 bases and J 1 base, with 9 bases left between them. Germline V gives CDR1 MGHRA, CDR2 YSYEKL. This CDR3 is 14 amino acids long. CD45RO-negative, CCR7-selected cells formed the naive CD8 fraction, which excluded terminally differentiated effector memory CD45RA+ cells. All donors qualified as healthy HIV-negative adults and had experienced no recent acute infections or vaccinations. Sequencing was carried out using naive CD8+ T cells sorted from blood. V and J are TRBV4-1 and TRBJ2-1; possibly TRBD2 for D (6 bases). This TCR came from a man between 18 and 35 years old in good health. CDR3 region: CASSDSGSYNEQFF. The CDR3 DNA is TGCGCCAGCAGCGATAGCGGTTCCTACAATGAGCAGTTCTTC.